This paragraph covers one T cell receptor (beta chain) sequence. The read halts 3 residues ahead of the CDR3 end, with the missing end drawn from the germline J gene. immunoSEQ multiplex PCR used an average of around 1,200 ng genomic DNA. Sequencing used immunoSEQ multiplex PCR; TCRdb keeps in-frame clones, though not all of them. This sample's table has around 16,000 clones. The CDR3 consists of 15 residues. Germline assignment: CDR1 SGHTA and CDR2 FQGNSA. Deletions cut 6 bases from V and 0 bases from J, with 15 bases between. The data belong to a study of T cells in women clearing cervical HPV infection. Study-level information: Donors had HPV16-related CIN3 or worse; 2 had invasive cancer. Controls were women whose single incident HPV16 infection cleared within 12 months without precancer or cancer. Blood came at first lesion visit for cases, post-clearance for controls.

The clonotype originates from a woman aged 18-69 years with a cervical HPV16 infection that either progressed to CIN3+ or cleared (not recorded which). Specimen: blood buffy coat. The chain employs TRBV7-2 and TRBJ2-7; the D is unclear. The part of the CDR3 DNA that was read is TGTGCCAGCAGTGATGAGTTGGGCAGCTCCTACGAG. It is translated as CASSDELGSSYE. The full CDR3 protein is CASSDELGSSYEQYF.